This is a list of T cell receptor beta chains from one sample in a study of cytomegalovirus exposure and HLA in healthy donors. Generated by immunoSEQ multiplex PCR, the TCRdb table keeps only in-frame clones and is missing some. This table holds 150,000 to 200,000 clones, 75% to 85% found once. Specimen: PBMCs. These receptors were collected from a female donor in good health and CMV-seronegative. Both conserved end residues are part of each CDR3. Each record gives: CDR3 DNA, CDR3 protein, V gene, clone size, D gene, CDR3 length, J gene. A D gene is named only where the DNA matches it firmly. For some rows the clone size is stated as once, few or many, or as a class when expanded; others skip it.

cdr3_nt: TGTGCCAGCAGTTCGGGAGGGAAGAAGACTGAAGCTTTCTTT; cdr3_aa: CASSSGGKKTEAFF; v_call: TRBV28; clone_size: once; d_call: -; cdr3_length: 14; j_call: TRBJ1-1
cdr3_nt: TGTGCCAGCAGCTCCGGGACAGGGTCCTACGAGCAGTACTTC; cdr3_aa: CASSSGTGSYEQYF; v_call: TRBV5-6; clone_size: few; d_call: TRBD1; cdr3_length: 14; j_call: TRBJ2-7
cdr3_nt: TGTGCCAGCAGTGAAGCTAGACAGGGTATTGAAGCTTTCTTT; cdr3_aa: CASSEARQGIEAFF; v_call: TRBV2; clone_size: -; d_call: TRBD1; cdr3_length: 14; j_call: TRBJ1-1
cdr3_nt: TGTGCTAGTGGTTTGGTTACAGGGGGGATAGGCGCGAGCAATCAGCCCCAGCATTTT; cdr3_aa: CASGLVTGGIGASNQPQHF; v_call: TRBV12-5; clone_size: once; d_call: TRBD1; cdr3_length: 19; j_call: TRBJ1-5
cdr3_nt: TGTGCCAGCACGACTAGCCTCCCCCCAGATACGCAGTATTTT; cdr3_aa: CASTTSLPPDTQYF; v_call: TRBV7-9; clone_size: -; d_call: TRBD2; cdr3_length: 14; j_call: TRBJ2-3
cdr3_nt: TGTGCCAGCAGCTTAGAAGCAGGCCGAAACTATGGCTACACCTTC; cdr3_aa: CASSLEAGRNYGYTF; v_call: TRBV7-2; clone_size: once; d_call: -; cdr3_length: 15; j_call: TRBJ1-2
cdr3_nt: TGCGCCAGCAGCTTGTCCGGGACAGGGTCCTACGAGCAGTACTTC; cdr3_aa: CASSLSGTGSYEQYF; v_call: TRBV5-1; clone_size: -; d_call: TRBD1; cdr3_length: 15; j_call: TRBJ2-7
cdr3_nt: TGTGCCTCAGAGGGCACGGACAGGGTCTATGGCTACACCTTC; cdr3_aa: CASEGTDRVYGYTF; v_call: TRBV10-3; clone_size: -; d_call: TRBD1; cdr3_length: 14; j_call: TRBJ1-2
cdr3_nt: TGTGCCAGCAGCTTGGAGCAGGGGGGCCACGAGCAGTACTTC; cdr3_aa: CASSLEQGGHEQYF; v_call: TRBV5-8; clone_size: -; d_call: -; cdr3_length: 14; j_call: TRBJ2-7
cdr3_nt: TGCGCCAGCAGCCAGACCCGATACAGTCGCCTACAAGAGACCCAGTACTTC; cdr3_aa: CASSQTRYSRLQETQYF; v_call: TRBV4-1; clone_size: once; d_call: -; cdr3_length: 17; j_call: TRBJ2-5
cdr3_nt: TGTGCCAGCAGGCCGGGACAGGGGGCAGGCGAGCAGTACTTC; cdr3_aa: CASRPGQGAGEQYF; v_call: TRBV9; clone_size: -; d_call: TRBD1; cdr3_length: 14; j_call: TRBJ2-7
cdr3_nt: TGCGCCAGCAGCCGGGACTTCGCCGGGACCAACACCGGGGAGCTGTTTTTT; cdr3_aa: CASSRDFAGTNTGELFF; v_call: TRBV4-3; clone_size: -; d_call: -; cdr3_length: 17; j_call: TRBJ2-2
cdr3_nt: TGTGCCAGCAGCTTAGGGTCTAGCGGGGGCACCGGGGAGCTGTTTTTT; cdr3_aa: CASSLGSSGGTGELFF; v_call: TRBV7-7; clone_size: once; d_call: TRBD2; cdr3_length: 16; j_call: TRBJ2-2
cdr3_nt: TGTGCCAGCAGCTCGTCAGGTCCACCAGGATACGAGCAGTACTTC; cdr3_aa: CASSSSGPPGYEQYF; v_call: TRBV7-3; clone_size: -; d_call: -; cdr3_length: 15; j_call: TRBJ2-7
cdr3_nt: TGTGCCTGGAGAAGCCATAGGACAGGCTCTGGAAACACCATATATTTT; cdr3_aa: CAWRSHRTGSGNTIYF; v_call: TRBV30; clone_size: -; d_call: TRBD1; cdr3_length: 16; j_call: TRBJ1-3
cdr3_nt: TGTGCCAGCAGTTTCTGGACAGTCAGGGGGAACACTGAAGCTTTCTTT; cdr3_aa: CASSFWTVRGNTEAFF; v_call: TRBV6-5; clone_size: -; d_call: -; cdr3_length: 16; j_call: TRBJ1-1
cdr3_nt: TGTGCCAGTAGTACTGTGACAGGGCGCACAATAAGGGCTTTCTTT; cdr3_aa: CASSTVTGRTIRAFF; v_call: TRBV19; clone_size: -; d_call: TRBD1; cdr3_length: 15; j_call: TRBJ1-1
cdr3_nt: TGTGCCAGTACCAGGGAAAGAAATGGCTACACCTTC; cdr3_aa: CASTRERNGYTF; v_call: TRBV19; clone_size: -; d_call: -; cdr3_length: 12; j_call: TRBJ1-2
cdr3_nt: TGTGCCAGCAGTCTTAGTATCCACAACACTGAAGCTTTCTTT; cdr3_aa: CASSLSIHNTEAFF; v_call: TRBV7-2; clone_size: -; d_call: -; cdr3_length: 14; j_call: TRBJ1-1
cdr3_nt: TGTGCCAGCAGCCAAGATTTACAGCGAGGGAGCTCCTACGAGCAGTACTTC; cdr3_aa: CASSQDLQRGSSYEQYF; v_call: TRBV4-2; clone_size: -; d_call: -; cdr3_length: 17; j_call: TRBJ2-7
cdr3_nt: TGTGCCAGCAGTTTTAGGACAGGGGATGTCTCCTACGAGCAGTACTTC; cdr3_aa: CASSFRTGDVSYEQYF; v_call: TRBV27; clone_size: -; d_call: TRBD1; cdr3_length: 16; j_call: TRBJ2-7
cdr3_nt: TGCGCCAGCAGCCTGGACAGGTTACCCGTGAACACCATATATTTT; cdr3_aa: CASSLDRLPVNTIYF; v_call: TRBV4-3; clone_size: -; d_call: TRBD1; cdr3_length: 15; j_call: TRBJ1-3
cdr3_nt: TGTGCCAGCAGTGGACAGGGGGCAGACATTCAGTACTTC; cdr3_aa: CASSGQGADIQYF; v_call: TRBV6-1; clone_size: once; d_call: TRBD1; cdr3_length: 13; j_call: TRBJ2-4
cdr3_nt: TGTGCCAGCAGGAACAGGGGCGAGCAGTACTTC; cdr3_aa: CASRNRGEQYF; v_call: TRBV6-5; clone_size: -; d_call: TRBD1; cdr3_length: 11; j_call: TRBJ2-7
cdr3_nt: TGTGCCTGGAGAAACCAGGGACAGGCCTATGGCTACACCTTC; cdr3_aa: CAWRNQGQAYGYTF; v_call: TRBV30; clone_size: -; d_call: TRBD1; cdr3_length: 14; j_call: TRBJ1-2
cdr3_nt: TGTGCCAGCAGCTCGGGAGGGGAGACCCAGTACTTC; cdr3_aa: CASSSGGETQYF; v_call: TRBV7-9; clone_size: once; d_call: TRBD2; cdr3_length: 12; j_call: TRBJ2-5
cdr3_nt: TGTGCCAGCAGCTCCAGGACTAGCGCGGTCTACAATGAGCAGTTCTTC; cdr3_aa: CASSSRTSAVYNEQFF; v_call: TRBV7-2; clone_size: -; d_call: TRBD2; cdr3_length: 16; j_call: TRBJ2-1
cdr3_nt: TGTGCCTGGAGCGACAGGGCCTATGGCTACACCTTC; cdr3_aa: CAWSDRAYGYTF; v_call: TRBV30; clone_size: -; d_call: TRBD1; cdr3_length: 12; j_call: TRBJ1-2
cdr3_nt: TGTGCCAGCAGCTTAATGCTGGGAGCTGGGTCCTACAATGAGCAGTTCTTC; cdr3_aa: CASSLMLGAGSYNEQFF; v_call: TRBV11-2; clone_size: -; d_call: -; cdr3_length: 17; j_call: TRBJ2-1
cdr3_nt: TGTGCCTGGAGTGTCCGTCAGGTGAACACTGAAGCTTTCTTT; cdr3_aa: CAWSVRQVNTEAFF; v_call: TRBV30; clone_size: -; d_call: -; cdr3_length: 14; j_call: TRBJ1-1
cdr3_nt: TGTGCCAGCAGTGAAGACGTGACTGTAGGCTTAAATCAGCCCCAGCATTTT; cdr3_aa: CASSEDVTVGLNQPQHF; v_call: TRBV2; clone_size: few; d_call: -; cdr3_length: 17; j_call: TRBJ1-5
cdr3_nt: TGTGCCAGCAGCTTGCAGGGGGCAGCTGGAAACACCATATATTTT; cdr3_aa: CASSLQGAAGNTIYF; v_call: TRBV7-8; clone_size: few; d_call: TRBD1; cdr3_length: 15; j_call: TRBJ1-3
cdr3_nt: TGTGCCAGCAGTCTGGGACAGGGAGTGTACGAGCAGTACTTC; cdr3_aa: CASSLGQGVYEQYF; v_call: TRBV6-6; clone_size: few; d_call: TRBD1; cdr3_length: 14; j_call: TRBJ2-7
cdr3_nt: TGTGCCTGGGGTACTAGCGCCCTCCGCAATGAGCAGTTCTTC; cdr3_aa: CAWGTSALRNEQFF; v_call: TRBV30; clone_size: once; d_call: TRBD2; cdr3_length: 14; j_call: TRBJ2-1
cdr3_nt: TGTGCCAGCACCCCCCCTGGCGGGGGGCTGCCCTACGAGCAGTACTTC; cdr3_aa: CASTPPGGGLPYEQYF; v_call: TRBV7-2; clone_size: -; d_call: TRBD2; cdr3_length: 16; j_call: TRBJ2-7
cdr3_nt: TGTGCCAGCAGTGGAGCGGCGGGAACTAGCACAGATACGCAGTATTTT; cdr3_aa: CASSGAAGTSTDTQYF; v_call: TRBV5-4; clone_size: few; d_call: -; cdr3_length: 16; j_call: TRBJ2-3
cdr3_nt: TGTGCCAGCAGTTCCTCTAGCGATCTCTACGAGCAGTACTTC; cdr3_aa: CASSSSSDLYEQYF; v_call: TRBV28; clone_size: -; d_call: -; cdr3_length: 14; j_call: TRBJ2-7
cdr3_nt: TGTGCCAGCAGCTTAATGGGGACAGGGTTGAATGAAAAACTGTTTTTT; cdr3_aa: CASSLMGTGLNEKLFF; v_call: TRBV7-9; clone_size: few; d_call: TRBD1; cdr3_length: 16; j_call: TRBJ1-4
cdr3_nt: TGTGCCAGCAGCCTCGGGACAGGCAATCAGCCCCAGCATTTT; cdr3_aa: CASSLGTGNQPQHF; v_call: TRBV7-9; clone_size: -; d_call: TRBD1; cdr3_length: 14; j_call: TRBJ1-5
cdr3_nt: TGCAGCGTTGGGCAGCGCCCAGCCCTCAACGGCTACACCTTC; cdr3_aa: CSVGQRPALNGYTF; v_call: TRBV29-1; clone_size: -; d_call: -; cdr3_length: 14; j_call: TRBJ1-2
cdr3_nt: TGTGCCAGCAGTCCGAGCGGAAGCTCCTACAATGAGCAGTTCTTC; cdr3_aa: CASSPSGSSYNEQFF; v_call: TRBV6-4; clone_size: -; d_call: -; cdr3_length: 15; j_call: TRBJ2-1
cdr3_nt: TGTGCCAGCAGTGAAGCGGTAGGCTATGGCTACACCTTC; cdr3_aa: CASSEAVGYGYTF; v_call: TRBV6-4; clone_size: once; d_call: -; cdr3_length: 13; j_call: TRBJ1-2
cdr3_nt: TGCGCCAGCAGCCCTGTCGAGCGGCAAGAGACCCAGTACTTC; cdr3_aa: CASSPVERQETQYF; v_call: TRBV5-1; clone_size: few; d_call: -; cdr3_length: 14; j_call: TRBJ2-5